The clone carrying this T cell receptor (beta chain) showed up just a few times. The antigen remains undetermined. Tregs were sorted as CD4+CD25+CD127-/low cells. Study-level results: Tumor-infiltrating Treg TCR alpha and beta sequences overlapped most with tumor naive CD4+ T cells, then blood naive. Whole repertoires were not studied in the larger cohort, only one V-J beta rearrangement. The TCR gene usage of tumor memory CD4+ T cells clustered together with blood and lymph node memory CD4+ cells and with lymph node naive CD4+ cells.

Semi-nested PCR with Nested Universal Primer A followed constant-region reverse priming of full-length variable regions. TCRdb used MiXCR to reprocess the 5' RACE reads, holding one entry per CDR3 protein. The table shows about 10,000 distinct CDR3 sequences, with 40% to 55% occurring only once. Sequencing input: Tregs sorted from a lymph node. This receptor was obtained from a female donor with breast cancer.

The CDR3 nucleotides read TGCGCCAGCAGCCAAGGGCCCTCCTACAATGAGCAGTTCTTC. Its protein is CASSQGPSYNEQFF. This chain uses TRBV4-1 with TRBJ2-1; no reliable D call. The CDR3 totals 14 residues. V lost 1 base, J lost 0 bases, and 4 bases lay in between. The germline gives CDR1 MGHRA, CDR2 YSYEKL.